Given below is one TCR beta chain in context. What it recognizes is unknown. This sample was included in a study of Tregs in tolerant kidney transplant recipients. Study conclusions and caveats: Activated donor B cell expansion appeared to reveal the most relevant donor-specific TCRbeta repertoire. In tolerant patients, donor-specific Tregs outgrew total Tregs, suggesting antigen-driven expansion.

TCRdb's copy holds only in-frame clones and misses some; the assay was immunoSEQ multiplex PCR. The sample lists 90,000 to 130,000 clones; 90% were seen once. CDR1 SGDLS and CDR2 YYNGEE come from the germline V gene. The CDR3 loop spans 14 amino acids. The V end lost 4 bases, the J end lost 7 bases, and 18 bases lay between the germline ends. The clonotype originates from a human donor who received a combined kidney and bone marrow transplant. Sample: CD4+ T cells from blood, taken before the transplant. This rearrangement joins TRBV9 to TRBJ2-7; D possibly corresponds to TRBD2 (7 bases). CDR3 residues: CASSSPGGAEEQYF. CDR3 nucleotides: TGTGCCAGCAGCTCCCCTGGGGGGGCAGAAGAGCAGTACTTC. Full variable domain (missing parts from reference TRBV9 and TRBJ2-7): DSGVTQTPKHLITATGQRVTLRCSPRSGDLSVYWYQQSLDQGLQFLIQYYNGEERAKGNILERFSAQQFPDLHSELNLSSLELGDSALYFCASSSPGGAEEQYFGPGTRLTVT.